The source of this T cell receptor (beta chain) is a study of blood T cell repertoires in COVID-19 (dated by TCRdb to the early 2020s). Regarding the complete study: Collaborator samples came from the United States, Italy and Spain and covered acute and convalescent phases of COVID-19. A freely available public database, intended as a resource for researchers studying the immune response to SARS-CoV-2, is where the repertoires were released. Subjects who had been exposed to COVID-19, were actively infected with it, or had recovered from it provided the deeply sampled blood TCRbeta repertoires that made up the dataset. The material from the prospective study consisted of cDNA or gDNA derived from T cells, B-cell-depleted T cells, or PBMCs. The samples were drawn from the first 160 participants of the ongoing ImmuneRACE study and from over 950 subjects provided by 6 global collaborators. A de-identified subject ID, COVID-19 status, age in years and sex were almost always included in the sample metadata. Where available, HLA class I and class II types were taken from metadata supplied by the sample provider and were not determined by assay-based typing. What the study reported, not specific to this receptor: The amount of clinical and demographic metadata varied by source and participant and was provided uncurated.

The V and J ends are trimmed by 3 bases and 3 bases, leaving 18 bases between them. The CDR3 contains 17 residues, cysteine and phenylalanine counted. Only the CDR3 region is kept as DNA, spanning 51 bases read in frame from base 1. The germline V gene supplies CDR1 MDHEN and CDR2 SYDVKM. TCRbeta CDR3 regions were amplified from genomic DNA by means of the immunoSEQ Assay, a bias-controlled multiplex PCR. Per the authors' processing: Within the assay, amplification of reference gene primers was used to estimate how many nucleated cells each sample contained. To quantify the absolute abundance of each unique TCRbeta CDR3 rearrangement, sequence reads were collapsed and filtered. For each sample, productive Simpson clonality was calculated as the square root of Simpson's diversity index over productive rearrangements. Imported from immuneACCESS, the table was reduced by TCRdb to in-frame sequences with V and J called. These copies leave out some clones; in studies compared against another copy, an unresolved V gene accounts for under half, and the cause of the remainder is not known. V, J and clone size are those of that table, while D and trimming were read from the DNA. The table for this sample lists 200,000 to 250,000 clones; 87% of them were counted only once. 1.5% to 2% of the sample is taken by the ten largest.

This clone was seen a single time. Which antigen it targets is not known. No base quality information exists; no much larger clone differs at one position. Whole blood was collected in K2EDTA tubes by collaborating institutions according to the institutions' own protocols. For TCRbeta analysis, collaborators shipped samples in one of three forms: frozen whole blood, isolated PBMCs, or DNA extracted from either of those sample types. The TCR originated in a man in his forties with active or convalescent COVID-19. In this chain, TRBV28 is recombined with TRBJ2-1; possibly the D gene is TRBD1, per 5 matching bases. Sequenced: peripheral blood. The nucleotide sequence reads as follows: TGTGCCAGCAGTTTTACAGGTTCCAGCTCGGTCTACAATGAGCAGTTCTTC. It is translated as CASSFTGSSSVYNEQFF.